This TCR beta chain was captured by sequencing in a study of T cell responses to AZD1222 COVID-19 vaccine. Measured with immunoSEQ multiplex PCR; TCRdb has only the in-frame clones, and not every one. The sample includes 160,000 or so clones, around nine tenths of them seen just once. In regard to this clone: Its cognate antigen is unknown.

Points from the study as a whole: Following two doses of AZD1222, Spike-specific TCR breadth and depth rose. Sampling that yielded the repertoires occurred only after the peak T cell response.

Sequencing used peripheral blood, obtained after recovery from COVID-19. The TCR comes from an adult who had recovered from COVID-19.

The CDR3 DNA follows: TGTGCCAGCAGCCCCCGGGAGGCTGGGGACACTGAAGCTTTCTTT. It yields the protein CASSPREAGDTEAFF. V gene TRBV11-2 combines with J gene TRBJ1-1; no definite D call. Germline V gives CDR1 SGHAT, CDR2 FQNNGV. Trimming took off 5 bases at V and 3 bases at J, with 16 bases between the two ends. CDR3 length: 15 residues.